One sample yielded the 19 T cell receptor beta chains listed below, sequenced in a study of cytomegalovirus exposure and HLA in healthy donors. The PCR made use of 60 Vbeta and 13 Jbeta primers. The repertoire was sequenced with immunoSEQ multiplex PCR; TCRdb's copy has only in-frame clones and lacks some. The repertoire holds roughly 200,000 clones, with around four fifths as singletons. The material sequenced was PBMCs. The receptor set was obtained from a woman between 40 and 50 years old in good health and CMV-seronegative.

This clone was picked up a small number of times. The chain joins TRBV7-2 to TRBJ2-7, with 8 bases that match TRBD2. Looked up from germline, CDR1 is SGHTA and CDR2 is FQGNSA. This CDR3 has 13 residues. V lost 7 bases, J lost 7 bases, and 9 bases stayed unmatched. This chain's CDR3 is CASKRGSGIEQYF. The CDR3, as DNA: TGTGCCAGCAAGCGAGGTAGCGGGATAGAGCAGTACTTC.

Here the CDR3 reads CASSLFGGLVEFEQYF. The CDR3 nucleotides are TGTGCCAGCAGCTTATTCGGGGGGCTGGTCGAATTCGAGCAGTACTTC. The chain uses TRBV7-8 and TRBJ2-7, with D maybe TRBD2 (7 bases). The CDR3 consists of 16 residues. Germline lookup yields CDR1 SGHVS and CDR2 FQNEAQ. V lost 2 bases and J lost 6, with 20 bases in between.

The rearrangement links TRBV5-1 to TRBJ1-1, with D hard to call. The CDR3 is 13 amino acids. CDR1 and CDR2 from the germline V gene are SGHRS and YFSETQ. Trimming stripped 4 bases from V and 0 bases from J, with 7 bases between. CDR3 sequence (DNA): TGCGCCAGCAGCGGAACAGTGAACACTGAAGCTTTCTTT. It translates to CASSGTVNTEAFF.

The V gene is TRBV30, the J gene TRBJ1-4; D not resolved. V gave up 2 bases and J gave up 4 bases, with 11 bases separating them. In germline, CDR1 is GTSNPN, CDR2 SVGIG (reference sequence). This CDR3 is 14 amino acids long. In DNA, the CDR3 is TGTGCCTGGAGTCGTCAGGCCTATAATGAAAAACTGTTTTTT. Residues: CAWSRQAYNEKLFF.

This clone has a single count. This chain connects TRBV5-4 to TRBJ1-1; TRBD1 aligns across 9 bases. The V and J ends lost 4 bases and 1 base, in that order; junction bases with no gene match: 5. This CDR3 is built from 15 residues. CDR1 is SGHNT, CDR2 YYREEE, per germline (reference sequence). This CDR3 is CASSGQGSANTEAFF. CDR3 coding DNA: TGTGCCAGCAGCGGACAGGGGTCGGCGAACACTGAAGCTTTCTTT. Full variable domain (remainder filled in from reference TRBV5-4 and TRBJ1-1): ETGVTQSPTHLIKTRGQQVTLRCSSQSGHNTVSWYQQALGQGPQFIFQYYREEENGRGNFPPRFSGLQFPNYSSELNVNALELDDSALYLCASSGQGSANTEAFFGQGTRLTVV.

The V gene is TRBV4-2, the J gene TRBJ2-3; the D is unclear. The CDR3 has 16 amino acids. V was shortened by 4 bases and J by 2 bases, with 16 bases between the two germline ends. Per germline, CDR1 LGHNA and CDR2 YNFKEQ. The CDR3, as DNA: TGTGCCAGCAGCCCCCCCCTCATGGGCAACACAGATACGCAGTATTTT. It translates to CASSPPLMGNTDTQYF.

The chain links TRBV18 to TRBJ1-2; D is uncertain. Trimming took off 3 bases at V and 3 bases at J, with 8 bases between the two ends. From germline, CDR1 is KGHSH and CDR2 LQKENI. This CDR3 has 13 residues. CDR3 loop: CASSPLRDYGYTF. The CDR3 coding sequence is TGTGCCAGCTCACCTTTGAGGGACTATGGCTACACCTTC.

V is TRBV7-2 and J is TRBJ2-7, with 8 bases lining up with TRBD2. This CDR3 contains 14 residues. Germline V gene data show CDR1 as SGHTA and CDR2 as FQGNSA. Germline trimming cut 3 bases from V and 1 base from J; bases unmatched to any gene: 2. CDR3 DNA: TGTGCCAGCAGCTTCGCTAGCGGGTCCTACGAGCAGTACTTC. Encoded protein: CASSFASGSYEQYF. The full variable domain, completed using reference TRBV7-2 and TRBJ2-7, is GAGVSQSPSNKVTEKGKDVELRCDPISGHTALYWYRQSLGQGLEFLIYFQGNSAPDKSGLPSDRFSAERTGGSVSTLTIQRTQQEDSAVYLCASSFASGSYEQYFGPGTRLTVT.

The chain carries TRBV19 and TRBJ2-7; 10 bases agree with TRBD2. From germline, CDR1 is LNHDA and CDR2 SQIVND (reference sequence). The CDR3 has 12 amino acids. V was pared by 10 bases and J by 3 bases, with 3 bases of the junction left unmatched. The CDR3 region is CATSGSIYEQYF. CDR3 DNA sequence: TGTGCCACTAGCGGGAGTATCTACGAGCAGTACTTC.

This clone was counted once. This chain joins TRBV14 and TRBJ1-4; D not certain. The CDR3 contains 15 residues. Germline CDR1 is SGHDN and CDR2 is FVKESK. With 2 bases removed from V and 0 bases from J, the gap between germline ends came to 7 bases. The CDR3 region is CASSQLDATNEKLFF. The CDR3 nucleotides read TGTGCCAGCAGCCAACTAGACGCAACTAATGAAAAACTGTTTTTT.

A few counts support this clone. The V call is TRBV7-8, the J call TRBJ1-1; 8 bases line up with TRBD1. Germline lookup yields CDR1 SGHVS and CDR2 FQNEAQ. The V segment lost 4 bases and the J segment 0 bases; nucleotides outside the gene matches: 7. The CDR3 has 16 amino acids. The CDR3 DNA is TGTGCCAGCAGCTGGAGAACGGACAGGGTGAACACTGAAGCTTTCTTT. Its translation: CASSWRTDRVNTEAFF.

The V call is TRBV7-7, the J call TRBJ2-2, with 7 positions matching TRBD1. The V gene end was trimmed by 1 base and the J gene end by 6 bases; junction bases not matched to a gene: 2. The germline V gene has CDR1 SSHAT and CDR2 FNYEAQ (reference sequence). There are 14 residues in the CDR3. Written as DNA, the CDR3 is TGTGCCAGCAGCTTAGGCCAGGGGGCCGGGGAGCTGTTTTTT. It is translated as CASSLGQGAGELFF.

This clone was seen a single time. The chain employs TRBV6-4 and TRBJ2-2; 7 bases are shared with TRBD2. Germline CDR1 MRHNA, CDR2 SNTAGT. This CDR3 region has 14 residues. V lost 1 base, J lost 7 bases, and 3 bases stayed unmatched. In DNA form, the CDR3 reads TGTGCCAGCAGTGACTTCGGCGGGGGCGGGGAGCTGTTTTTT. Residues: CASSDFGGGGELFF.

The chain couples TRBV29-1 to TRBJ1-2; 7 positions agree with TRBD1. J lost 7 bases, V lost 6 bases, and 17 bases had no gene match. The CDR3 has 15 residues. CDR1 is SQVTM, CDR2 ANQGSEA, per germline. CDR3 amino acids: CSVFRGSGGAGGYTF. The CDR3 DNA sequence: TGCAGCGTCTTCAGGGGCTCAGGGGGAGCGGGTGGCTACACCTTC.

CDR3 loop: CASSTGTGGEGYTF. The CDR3 coding sequence is TGTGCCAGCAGCACCGGGACAGGGGGCGAAGGCTACACCTTC. V is TRBV2 and J is TRBJ1-2; 12 bases match TRBD1. J was trimmed by 8 bases and V by 6 bases; bases with no gene match: 7. Looked up from germline, CDR1 is SNHLY and CDR2 is FYNNEI. This CDR3 comprises 14 residues.

V is TRBV7-7 and J is TRBJ2-1; 10 bases are a match to TRBD1. The CDR3 totals 15 residues. Trimming took 2 bases from V and 6 from J; bases not matched to a gene: 4. CDR1 and CDR2 (germline): SSHAT, FNYEAQ (reference sequence). This CDR3 is CASSLLGTGANEQFF. In nucleotides, the CDR3 is TGTGCCAGCAGCTTACTGGGGACAGGGGCCAATGAGCAGTTCTTC.

This chain's CDR3 is CASSVGLAGNYPYEQYF. The CDR3 DNA reads as TGTGCCAGCAGCGTAGGGCTAGCGGGGAATTACCCCTACGAGCAGTACTTC. The chain joins TRBV9 to TRBJ2-7, with TRBD2 matching 9 bases. In germline, CDR1 is SGDLS, CDR2 YYNGEE. The CDR3 is made up of 17 amino acids. Trimming took 0 bases from V and 2 from J; bases not matched to a gene: 9. The full variable domain, rest sourced from reference TRBV9 and TRBJ2-7, is DSGVTQTPKHLITATGQRVTLRCSPRSGDLSVYWYQQSLDQGLQFLIQYYNGEERAKGNILERFSAQQFPDLHSELNLSSLELGDSALYFCASSVGLAGNYPYEQYFGPGTRLTVT.

This rearrangement joins TRBV7-2 to TRBJ2-1; a weak D match, TRBD1 (5 bases). The germline V gene has CDR1 SGHTA and CDR2 FQGNSA. This CDR3 comprises 13 residues. The V gene lost 5 bases and the J gene lost 8 bases, with 13 bases spanning the gap. CDR3 bases: TGTGCCAGCAGCCCGAACCAGGGCGATGAGCAGTTCTTC. This translates into CASSPNQGDEQFF.

This chain links TRBV2 with TRBJ2-7; tentative D call: TRBD1 (5 bases). The germline V gene has CDR1 SNHLY and CDR2 FYNNEI. The V end was cut by 5 bases, the J end by 9 bases, with 11 bases between. The CDR3 spans 11 residues. The chain's CDR3 is CASSYQGSQYF. CDR3 DNA: TGTGCCAGCAGTTATCAGGGTTCGCAGTACTTC.